Listed here is a single T cell receptor (beta chain). The record originates from a study of blood T cell repertoires in COVID-19. Study overall: PBMCs, B-cell-depleted T cells, or T cells provided the cDNA or gDNA that made up the material.

Trimming removed 2 bases from V and 10 bases from J, with 16 bases in between. Germline V lookup: CDR1 SGDLS, CDR2 YYNGEE. This CDR3 spans 15 amino acids. In the authors' workflow: Amplification of reference gene primers was used by the study to estimate nucleated cell counts. Sequencing used immunoSEQ multiplex PCR; TCRdb keeps in-frame clones, though not all of them. V and J calls and clone size are as listed in that table; D and trimming were resolved from the DNA. The data contain 50,000 to 75,000 clones, roughly 86% of them singletons. The TCR sequence derives from a man between 60 and 70 years old with acute or convalescent COVID-19. Material for sequencing was peripheral blood. The genes are TRBV9 and TRBJ1-6; maybe TRBD1 (6 bases). The CDR3 bases are TGTGCCAGCAGCGTCGACACGACAGGCCTATCACCCCTCCACTTT. Its protein product is CASSVDTTGLSPLHF.